These 26 T cell receptor beta chains were all obtained from the same sample, sequenced in a study of PD-L1 blockade in urothelial cancer. Repertoires were generated with immunoSEQ multiplex PCR, while TCRdb's copy carries only in-frame clones and drops some. The sample records some 120,000 clones, roughly 86% being singletons. The time point denotes: peripheral blood 6 weeks after treatment start. The specimen comprised PBMCs, sampled around atezolizumab (anti-PD-L1) treatment. All receptors derive from a man aged 50-59 years with urothelial cancer.

V and J are TRBV28 and TRBJ2-6, with D perhaps matching TRBD2 (5 bases). CDR1 is MDHEN, CDR2 SYDVKM, per germline. Deletions cut 5 bases from V and 0 bases from J, with 14 bases between. The CDR3 loop spans 17 amino acids. CDR3 residues: CASSPLQDSSGANVLTF. CDR3 DNA sequence: TGTGCCAGCAGTCCTCTGCAGGACTCCTCTGGGGCCAACGTCCTGACTTTC.

The chain couples TRBV28 to TRBJ2-7, with 8 nucleotides matching TRBD2. Germline-derived CDR1 and CDR2 are MDHEN and SYDVKM. CDR3 length: 17 residues. The J segment lost 0 bases and the V segment lost 8 bases, leaving 15 bases of the junction unmatched. Here the CDR3 reads CASGSGVVAGSSYEQYF. CDR3 DNA sequence: TGTGCCAGCGGGTCGGGGGTCGTAGCGGGGAGCTCCTACGAGCAGTACTTC.

The chain is built from TRBV5-1 and TRBJ2-5; no clear D gene. Germline V lookup: CDR1 SGHRS, CDR2 YFSETQ. V lost 1 base, J lost 0 bases, and 10 bases lay in between. The CDR3 extends over 15 amino acids. The CDR3 nucleotides read TGCGCCAGCAGCTTGTCGAACAGAAACCAAGAGACCCAGTACTTC. This sequence encodes CASSLSNRNQETQYF.

The V gene is TRBV19, the J gene TRBJ1-1; 7 nucleotides line up with TRBD1. Germline-derived CDR1 and CDR2 are LNHDA and SQIVND (reference sequence). The CDR3 contains 15 residues. V was pared by 6 bases and J by 1 base, with 8 bases of the junction left unmatched. The CDR3 sequence is CASSGTRTGNTEAFF. CDR3 in DNA: TGTGCCAGTAGCGGGACCAGGACAGGGAACACTGAAGCTTTCTTT.

This chain links TRBV4-1 with TRBJ1-5; a possible D gene is TRBD1 (6 bases). The CDR3 runs to 13 residues. Germline CDR1 is MGHRA and CDR2 is YSYEKL. With 3 bases removed from V and 7 bases from J, the gap between germline ends came to 10 bases. CDR3 sequence (DNA): TGCGCCAGCAGCCATACAGGGCAACAGCCCCAGCATTTT. It yields the protein CASSHTGQQPQHF.

V usage is TRBV6-6 and J usage is TRBJ2-3, with 8 bases lining up with TRBD2. Germline values: CDR1 MNHNY, CDR2 SVGAGI (reference sequence). The CDR3 contains 15 residues. After removal of 1 base from V and 3 bases from J, the junction contained 3 bases not matched to a gene. In DNA, the CDR3 is TGTGCCAGCAGTTACTTAGCGGGATCTACAGATACGCAGTATTTT. Protein product: CASSYLAGSTDTQYF.

Details on this clone: This may come from a read error, since a much larger clone is one base off. This chain connects TRBV2 to TRBJ1-1; D is unresolved. The CDR3 sequence is 11 residues long. Germline V gene sequence: CDR1 SNHLY, CDR2 FYNNEI. The V end was cut by 5 bases, the J end by 3 bases, with 4 bases between. Here the CDR3 DNA reads TGTGCCAGCAGTTCCTACACTGAAGCTTTCTTT. It is translated as CASSSYTEAFF.

The rearrangement joins TRBV11-2 to TRBJ2-2, with a possible D match to TRBD2 (6 bases). The CDR3 covers 15 residues. From germline, CDR1 is SGHAT and CDR2 FQNNGV. V dropped 3 bases and J dropped 0 bases, with 8 bases sitting between them. The CDR3 protein is CASSFGTPNTGELFF. CDR3 nucleotides: TGTGCCAGCAGCTTTGGGACTCCGAACACCGGGGAGCTGTTTTTT.

The genes are TRBV2 and TRBJ2-4; possibly TRBD2 for D (5 bases). Trimming cost V 8 bases and J 10 bases, with 18 bases left between them. Germline-derived CDR1 and CDR2 are SNHLY and FYNNEI. The CDR3 extends over 13 amino acids. Here the CDR3 DNA reads TGTGCCAGCCGGCAGGCCTCATCGGGGATTCAGTACTTC. As protein: CASRQASSGIQYF.

DNA for the CDR3: TGTGCCAGCTCATCGACAGGGTACAATGAGCAGTTCTTC. Protein: CASSSTGYNEQFF. The chain carries TRBV18 and TRBJ2-1; 7 nucleotides line up with TRBD1. The CDR3 loop spans 13 amino acids. V shed 5 bases and J 4 bases; nucleotides not matched to a gene: 2. Germline V gene sequence: CDR1 KGHSH, CDR2 LQKENI. Filled out from reference TRBV18 and TRBJ2-1, the complete variable domain reads NAGVMQNPRHLVRRRGQEARLRCSPMKGHSHVYWYRQLPEEGLKFMVYLQKENIIDESGMPKERFSAEFPKEGPSILRIQQVVRGDSAAYFCASSSTGYNEQFFGPGTRLTVL.

This chain links TRBV2 with TRBJ2-1; 8 bases fit TRBD2. The CDR3 has 16 residues. The trim removed 4 bases at V and 5 bases at J, leaving 10 bases unmatched. Germline-derived CDR1 and CDR2 are SNHLY and FYNNEI. The CDR3 loop reads CASSGRGAGGDNEQFF. The CDR3 nucleotides are TGTGCCAGCAGTGGAAGGGGGGCGGGGGGAGACAATGAGCAGTTCTTC.

The chain is built from TRBV18 and TRBJ2-1; 10 nucleotides line up with TRBD2. The junction had 7 bases not matched to a gene; V was cut back by 6 bases and J by 2 bases. The germline gives CDR1 KGHSH, CDR2 LQKENI. The CDR3 is made up of 16 amino acids. The CDR3 bases are TGTGCCAGCTCCCCAAGTAGCGGGAGGCCCTACAATGAGCAGTTCTTC. Translating it yields CASSPSSGRPYNEQFF.

The V call is TRBV6-5, the J call TRBJ2-7; TRBD2 matches at 8 bases. The ends lost 2 bases at V and 2 bases at J; junction bases unmatched: 5. Germline CDR1 MNHEY, CDR2 SVGAGI. This CDR3 has 15 residues. The CDR3 region has the DNA TGTGCCAGCAGTTACCAGCCCGGGAGGGCCTACGAGCAGTACTTC. It is translated as CASSYQPGRAYEQYF.

The chain has TRBV10-3 and TRBJ2-1; D might be TRBD2 (5 bases). CDR3 length: 12 residues. CDR1 ENHRY and CDR2 SYGVKD come from the germline V gene. V dropped 3 bases and J dropped 10 bases, with 10 bases sitting between them. As DNA, the CDR3 is TGTGCCATCAGTGAATGGGAGAGAGAGCAGTTCTTC. It specifies CAISEWEREQFF.

The J gene is TRBJ2-1, the V gene TRBV28; TRBD2 matches 9 bases. The CDR3 runs 12 residues. Trimming removed 6 bases from V and 10 bases from J; junction bases left unmatched: 4. Germline values: CDR1 MDHEN, CDR2 SYDVKM. The CDR3 loop is CASRISGGEQFF. The CDR3 DNA is TGTGCCAGCAGGATTAGCGGGGGCGAGCAGTTCTTC.

The CDR3 DNA reads TGTGCCAGCAGTCCAGGGGACGGCGGGGAGCTGTTTTTT. Protein: CASSPGDGGELFF. The V gene is TRBV6-5, the J gene TRBJ2-2; D is perhaps TRBD1 (6 bases). Trimming removed 5 bases at V and 7 bases at J, with 11 bases between. Germline-derived CDR1 and CDR2 are MNHEY and SVGAGI. The CDR3 has 13 amino acids.

The chain employs TRBV19 and TRBJ2-7; TRBD2 might be the D (6 bases). CDR3 length: 13 residues. V lost 1 base, J lost 6 bases, and 10 bases lay in between. Germline CDR1 LNHDA, CDR2 SQIVND (reference sequence). The CDR3 DNA sequence: TGTGCCAGTAGTATAGGGGGGACTGGCGAGCAGTACTTC. Translated: CASSIGGTGEQYF.

CDR3 amino acids: CASSFRSGTGNTIYF. In nucleotides, the CDR3 is TGTGCCAGCAGTTTTAGGTCAGGAACTGGAAACACCATATATTTT. This chain links TRBV28 with TRBJ1-3, with D hard to call. The CDR3 contains 15 residues. Germline CDR1 and CDR2: MDHEN and SYDVKM. V was pared by 3 bases and J by 2 bases, with 11 bases between.

The chain joins TRBV2 to TRBJ2-7, with D possibly being TRBD2 (6 bases). CDR3 length: 12 residues. Germline V CDR1 and CDR2: SNHLY, FYNNEI. Trimming took off 7 bases at V and 5 bases at J, with 12 bases between the two ends. CDR3 sequence: CASNIAVHEQYF. CDR3 sequence (DNA): TGTGCCAGCAACATAGCGGTGCACGAGCAGTACTTC.

The rearrangement uses TRBV27 and TRBJ2-7; D might be TRBD1 (6 bases). The germline V and J ends were trimmed by 1 base and 3 bases, with 25 bases remaining between them. Germline V gene data show CDR1 as MNHEY and CDR2 as SMNVEV (reference sequence). The CDR3 has 19 residues. The CDR3 DNA reads TGTGCCAGCAGTTTATTTGGTCATGGGGGCACGGTTGAGGGCTACGAGCAGTACTTC. This codes for CASSLFGHGGTVEGYEQYF.

The J gene is TRBJ2-1, the V gene TRBV11-3, with 12 nucleotides matching TRBD2. J gave up 3 bases and V 3 bases, and 3 bases lay outside the gene matches. In germline, CDR1 is SGHNT, CDR2 YENEEA. CDR3 length: 16 amino acids. The CDR3 DNA sequence: TGTGCCAGCAGCTTGCAGACTAGCGGGGGCTACAATGAGCAGTTCTTC. Its translation: CASSLQTSGGYNEQFF.

The chain joins TRBV5-1 to TRBJ2-7; 11 bases agree with TRBD1. The CDR3 covers 14 residues. The V and J ends lost 4 bases and 3 bases, in that order; junction bases with no gene match: 3. Germline CDR1 reads SGHRS; CDR2 reads YFSETQ. CDR3 sequence: CASSVGQGDYEQYF. The DNA of the CDR3 is TGCGCCAGCAGCGTGGGACAGGGGGACTACGAGCAGTACTTC. The variable domain in full, with the rest retrieved from reference TRBV5-1 and TRBJ2-7, is KAGVTQTPRYLIKTRGQQVTLSCSPISGHRSVSWYQQTPGQGLQFLFEYFSETQRNKGNFPGRFSGRQFSNSRSEMNVSTLELGDSALYLCASSVGQGDYEQYFGPGTRLTVT.

V usage is TRBV29-1 and J usage is TRBJ1-2; maybe TRBD1 (6 bases). CDR3 length: 13 residues. Trimming took off 0 bases at V and 6 bases at J, with 11 bases between the two ends. The germline V gene has CDR1 SQVTM and CDR2 ANQGSEA. The CDR3 reads CSVEDRGVNGYTF. The CDR3 DNA reads TGCAGCGTTGAAGACAGGGGTGTGAATGGCTACACCTTC.

The DNA for the CDR3 is TGTGCCAGTAGCTCGAGCGGGAGAGAGACCCAGTACTTC. Translated, it gives CASSSSGRETQYF. The rearrangement joins TRBV19 to TRBJ2-5; 8 nucleotides line up with TRBD2. The V gene's germline CDR1 is LNHDA and CDR2 SQIVND (reference sequence). The CDR3 covers 13 residues. The junction had 4 bases not matched to a gene; V was cut back by 6 bases and J by 4 bases.

This chain joins TRBV5-5 and TRBJ2-5; TRBD2 agrees at 11 bases. Germline V gene data show CDR1 as SGHKS and CDR2 as YYEKEE (reference sequence). V lost 4 bases to trimming and J lost 1 base; unmatched junction nucleotides: 6. The CDR3 loop spans 16 amino acids. This chain's CDR3 is CASSPRTSGPQETQYF. The DNA of the CDR3 is TGTGCCAGCAGCCCTCGGACTAGCGGGCCCCAAGAGACCCAGTACTTC. Variable domain in full (rest from reference TRBV5-5 and TRBJ2-5): DAGVTQSPTHLIKTRGQQVTLRCSPISGHKSVSWYQQVLGQGPQFIFQYYEKEERGRGNFPDRFSARQFPNYSSELNVNALLLGDSALYLCASSPRTSGPQETQYFGPGTRLLVL.

The chain is built from TRBV10-2 and TRBJ1-5; D remains unclear. The CDR3 covers 16 residues. Germline V gene data show CDR1 as WSHSY and CDR2 as SAAADI. Trimming took 2 bases from V and 4 from J, leaving 15 bases between them. CDR3 DNA sequence: TGCGCCAGCAGTGAGGGGTGGAGGGATGGAAATCAGCCCCAGCATTTT. Its protein product is CASSEGWRDGNQPQHF.